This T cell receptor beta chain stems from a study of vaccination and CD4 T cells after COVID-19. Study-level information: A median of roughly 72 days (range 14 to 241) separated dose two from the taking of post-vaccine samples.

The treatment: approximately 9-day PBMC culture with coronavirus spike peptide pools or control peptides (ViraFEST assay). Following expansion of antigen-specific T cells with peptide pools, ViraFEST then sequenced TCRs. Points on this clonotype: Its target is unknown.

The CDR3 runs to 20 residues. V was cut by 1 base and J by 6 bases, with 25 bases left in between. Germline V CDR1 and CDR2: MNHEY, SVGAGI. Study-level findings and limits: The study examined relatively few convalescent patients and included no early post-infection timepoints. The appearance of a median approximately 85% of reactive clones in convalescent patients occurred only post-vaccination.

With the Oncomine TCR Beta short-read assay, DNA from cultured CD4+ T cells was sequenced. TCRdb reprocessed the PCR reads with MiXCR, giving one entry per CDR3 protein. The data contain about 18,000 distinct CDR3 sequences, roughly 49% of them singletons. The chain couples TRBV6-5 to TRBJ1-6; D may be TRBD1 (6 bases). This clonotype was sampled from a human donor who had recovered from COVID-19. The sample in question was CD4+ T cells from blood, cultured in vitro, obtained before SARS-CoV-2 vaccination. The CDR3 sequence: CASSYLGLVGHLTRNSPLHF. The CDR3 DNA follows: TGTGCCAGCAGTTACTTGGGCCTAGTGGGACACCTAACCCGTAATTCACCCCTCCACTTT.